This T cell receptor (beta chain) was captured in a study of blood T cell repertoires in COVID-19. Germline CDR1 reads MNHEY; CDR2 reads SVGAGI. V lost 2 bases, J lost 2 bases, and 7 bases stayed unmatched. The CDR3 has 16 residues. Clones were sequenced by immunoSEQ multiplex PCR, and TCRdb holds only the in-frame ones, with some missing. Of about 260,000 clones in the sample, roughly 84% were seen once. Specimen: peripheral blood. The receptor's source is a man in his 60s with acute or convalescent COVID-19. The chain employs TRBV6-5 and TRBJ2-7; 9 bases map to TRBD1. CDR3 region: CASSYSPTGGAYEQYF. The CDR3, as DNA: TGTGCCAGCAGTTACAGCCCGACAGGGGGGGCCTACGAGCAGTACTTC.